Shown below are 24 T cell receptor beta chains from a single sample sequenced in a study of T-cell memory formation after mild COVID-19. TCRdb used MiXCR to reprocess the 5' RACE reads, holding one entry per CDR3 protein. The profile shows 380,000 or so distinct CDR3 sequences, roughly an eighth of them singletons. The source material was PBMCs or a T cell subset sorted from them (not recorded which). The receptors stem from a man aged 18 to 29 who had mild COVID-19 (a few samples of this study predate the infection). Cell type and time point are not known.

This clonotype has a count of ten or more. The chain employs TRBV6-5 and TRBJ2-2; D not resolved. Per the germline V gene, CDR1 is MNHEY and CDR2 is SVGAGI. The CDR3 has 13 amino acids. The CDR3 protein is CAKSWTNTGELFF. DNA for the CDR3: TGTGCGAAGTCCTGGACCAACACCGGGGAGCTGTTTTTT.

The rearrangement joins TRBV7-2 to TRBJ2-5; D possibly corresponds to TRBD2 (7 bases). Trimming removed 2 bases from V and 5 bases from J, with 15 bases in between. This CDR3 is built from 15 residues. Germline V lookup: CDR1 SGHTA, CDR2 FQGNSA. CDR3 protein: CASSLLGGAGETQYF. The CDR3 DNA reads TGTGCCAGCAGCTTATTGGGGGGGGCAGGTGAGACCCAGTACTTC. Based on the CDR3 plus reference TRBV7-2 and TRBJ2-5, the full variable domain is GAGVSQSPSNKVTEKGKDVELRCDPISGHTALYWYRQSLGQGLEFLIYFQGNSAPDKSGLPSDRFSAERTGGSVSTLTIQRTQQEDSAVYLCASSLLGGAGETQYFGPGTRLLVL.

The chain links TRBV7-2 to TRBJ1-6; a weak D match, TRBD1 (6 bases). V lost 1 base to trimming and J lost 12 bases, with 16 bases between them. The CDR3 covers 15 residues. From germline, CDR1 is SGHTA and CDR2 FQGNSA. Written as DNA, the CDR3 is TGTGCCAGCAGCTTAGTGGGCAGGGGTACGAGACCCCTCCACTTT. It specifies CASSLVGRGTRPLHF.

This clonotype was detected many times. The chain links TRBV5-1 to TRBJ1-2, with 9 positions matching TRBD1. After removal of 2 bases from V and 6 bases from J, the junction contained 8 bases not matched to a gene. This CDR3 spans 15 amino acids. The germline CDR1 and CDR2 sequences are SGHRS and YFSETQ. The CDR3 DNA is TGCGCCAGCAGCTTCTTACCGGGACAGGGCAATGGCTACACCTTC. The encoded protein is CASSFLPGQGNGYTF. Drawing the rest from reference TRBV5-1 and TRBJ1-2, the complete variable domain is KAGVTQTPRYLIKTRGQQVTLSCSPISGHRSVSWYQQTPGQGLQFLFEYFSETQRNKGNFPGRFSGRQFSNSRSEMNVSTLELGDSALYLCASSFLPGQGNGYTFGSGTRLTVV.

V gene TRBV7-3 combines with J gene TRBJ2-2; TRBD2 agrees at 14 bases. This CDR3 region has 17 residues. J was trimmed by 4 bases and V by 5 bases; bases with no gene match: 6. The germline gives CDR1 SGHTA, CDR2 FQGTGA. The CDR3 reads CASSKGLAGAFTGELFF. The CDR3 nucleotides read TGTGCCAGCAGCAAGGGACTAGCGGGGGCCTTCACCGGGGAGCTGTTTTTT. The whole variable domain, filled in from reference TRBV7-3 and TRBJ2-2, reads GAGVSQTPSNKVTEKGKYVELRCDPISGHTALYWYRQSLGQGPEFLIYFQGTGAADDSGLPNDRFFAVRPEGSVSTLKIQRTERGDSAVYLCASSKGLAGAFTGELFFGEGSRLTVL.

The chain employs TRBV7-6 and TRBJ2-2; TRBD2 aligns across 11 bases. J was trimmed by 5 bases and V by 5 bases; bases with no gene match: 7. CDR3 length equals 16 residues. From germline, CDR1 is SGHVS and CDR2 FNYEAQ. The CDR3 region has the DNA TGTGCCAGCAGCCGAATTAGCGGGAGGGGGACCGGGGAGCTGTTTTTT. It specifies CASSRISGRGTGELFF.

The sample holds a few counts of this clonotype. The chain uses TRBV24-1 and TRBJ2-3; D not resolved. The CDR3 length is 14 residues. V gave up 3 bases and J gave up 2 bases, with 8 bases separating them. Germline loops: CDR1 KGHDR, CDR2 SFDVKD. The CDR3 region has the DNA TGTGCCACCAGTGATCGGGCAGTCACAGATACGCAGTATTTT. As protein: CATSDRAVTDTQYF.

The chain couples TRBV3-1 to TRBJ2-7; D uncertain. The CDR3 is made up of 13 amino acids. Germline values: CDR1 LGHDT, CDR2 YNNKEL (reference sequence). Trimming stripped 0 bases from V and 4 bases from J, with 7 bases between. The CDR3 DNA is TGTGCCAGCAGCCAAGACGTGGGTTACGAGCAGTACGTC. Residues: CASSQDVGYEQYV.

This sequence joins TRBV15 and TRBJ2-3; D unresolved. The V and J ends lost 0 bases and 6 bases respectively, with 7 bases between them. This CDR3 comprises 13 residues. From germline, CDR1 is LNHNV and CDR2 YYDKDF (reference sequence). DNA for the CDR3: TGTGCCACCAGCAGAGACCCAGGTGATACGCAGTATTTT. Its translation: CATSRDPGDTQYF.

This clonotype was seen at least ten times. V usage is TRBV5-6 and J usage is TRBJ2-7; D tentatively reads TRBD1 or TRBD2 (6 bases each). The CDR3 covers 14 residues. V was cut by 0 bases and J by 2 bases, with 9 bases left in between. Germline V gives CDR1 SGHDT, CDR2 YYEEEE. CDR3 in DNA: TGTGCCAGCAGCTTGGAAAGGGGGGCCTACGAGCAGTACTTC. Translated, it gives CASSLERGAYEQYF.

The chain links TRBV6-2 or TRBV6-3 to TRBJ2-7; D might be TRBD2 (6 bases). V gave up 4 bases and J gave up 3 bases, with 13 bases separating them. The CDR3 has 14 residues. Germline loops: CDR1 MNHEY, CDR2 SVGEGT. The CDR3: CASSSGLPDYEQYV. CDR3 coding DNA: TGTGCCAGCAGTTCTGGACTACCCGACTACGAGCAGTACGTC.

V and J are TRBV5-5 and TRBJ2-1, with D tentatively TRBD1 (5 bases). Germline-derived CDR1 and CDR2 are SGHKS and YYEKEE (reference sequence). This CDR3 region has 12 residues. The V and J ends lost 0 bases and 14 bases respectively, with 12 bases between them. DNA of the CDR3: TGTGCCAGCAGCTTGGGGACACTCAGAAAGTTCTTC. It yields the protein CASSLGTLRKFF.

The chain carries TRBV6-2 or TRBV6-3 and TRBJ2-5; D is unclear. CDR1 MNHEY and CDR2 SVGEGT come from the germline V gene. This CDR3 contains 13 residues. V dropped 4 bases and J dropped 7 bases, with 13 bases sitting between them. The CDR3 here is CASSFGRFGTQYF. In DNA form, the CDR3 reads TGTGCCAGCAGTTTTGGACGGTTCGGGACCCAGTACTTC.

This rearrangement joins TRBV12-3 or TRBV12-4 to TRBJ2-5; 12 bases are shared with TRBD2. This CDR3 has 17 amino acids. The trim removed 5 bases at V and 5 bases at J, leaving 12 bases unmatched. CDR3 nucleotides: TGTGCCAGCAGTCCCCGACTAGCGGGGGACTCCCTGGAGACCCAGTACTTC. Residues: CASSPRLAGDSLETQYF.

This clonotype was observed a few times. The V gene is TRBV7-2, the J gene TRBJ2-5; 7 bases agree with TRBD1. Per germline, CDR1 SGHTA and CDR2 FQGNSA. This CDR3 is 13 amino acids long. The junction had 9 bases not matched to a gene; V was cut back by 9 bases and J by 5 bases. As DNA, the CDR3 is TGTGCCAGTAGACAGGGTGGCACGGAGACCCAGTACTTC. Amino acids: CASRQGGTETQYF.

This clonotype has just a few counts. The chain couples TRBV5-1 to TRBJ2-3; 9 positions agree with TRBD1. The CDR3 is 18 residues long. V lost 4 bases and J lost 5; bases outside the gene matches: 17. CDR1 and CDR2 from the germline V gene are SGHRS and YFSETQ. The CDR3, as DNA: TGCGCCAGCAGCCTACACACCGCAGGACAGGGGATGCAAGATACGCAGTATTTT. Amino acid sequence: CASSLHTAGQGMQDTQYF.

This clonotype has just one count. CDR3 nucleotide sequence: TGTGCCAGCAGGGTAACAGGGGGCCTCACAGATACGCAGTATTTT. Amino acid sequence: CASRVTGGLTDTQYF. This chain connects TRBV7-2 to TRBJ2-3; TRBD1 matches at 9 bases. With V trimmed by 6 bases and J by 2 bases, 6 bases remained unmatched. The V gene's germline CDR1 is SGHTA and CDR2 FQGNSA. CDR3 length equals 15 residues.

Only a few counts were recorded for this clonotype. The CDR3 here is CASSSGGDQPQHF. CDR3 coding DNA: TGTGCCAGCAGCTCAGGTGGGGATCAGCCCCAGCATTTT. The rearrangement links TRBV7-9 to TRBJ1-5; D is ambiguous. The ends were cut back, 4 bases at V and 5 bases at J, with 9 bases in the middle. Germline V gene sequence: CDR1 SEHNR, CDR2 FQNEAQ (reference sequence). The CDR3 is 13 amino acids.

A few counts support this clonotype. The V gene is TRBV19, the J gene TRBJ1-5; 7 bases line up with TRBD1. This CDR3 region has 17 residues. CDR1 is LNHDA and CDR2 is SQIVND in the germline V gene (reference sequence). The trim removed 4 bases at V and 6 bases at J, leaving 15 bases unmatched. CDR3 DNA: TGTGCCAGTAGTACGACGCGCAGGGGGGGCTTGGGTCAGCCCCAGCATTTT. Encoded protein: CASSTTRRGGLGQPQHF. The entire variable domain, with the rest obtained from reference TRBV19 and TRBJ1-5, is as follows: DGGITQSPKYLFRKEGQNVTLSCEQNLNHDAMYWYRQDPGQGLRLIYYSQIVNDFQKGDIAEGYSVSREKKESFPLTVTSAQKNPTAFYLCASSTTRRGGLGQPQHFGDGTRLSIL.

This clonotype was counted only a few times. CDR3 DNA: TGTGCCAGCAGCGTTGAACAGGGGCCTGTTAATGGCTACACCTTC. Its translation: CASSVEQGPVNGYTF. The chain couples TRBV9 to TRBJ1-2; 7 bases match TRBD1. The CDR3 is 15 amino acids. Germline V lookup: CDR1 SGDLS, CDR2 YYNGEE. After removal of 2 bases from V and 6 bases from J, the junction contained 10 bases not matched to a gene. The whole variable domain, remainder taken from reference TRBV9 and TRBJ1-2, is DSGVTQTPKHLITATGQRVTLRCSPRSGDLSVYWYQQSLDQGLQFLIQYYNGEERAKGNILERFSAQQFPDLHSELNLSSLELGDSALYFCASSVEQGPVNGYTFGSGTRLTVV.

This clonotype came up a few times. The chain has TRBV7-3 and TRBJ2-1; D possibly corresponds to TRBD2 (5 bases). Trimming stripped 0 bases from V and 0 bases from J, with 12 bases between. Germline V lookup: CDR1 SGHTA, CDR2 FQGTGA. The CDR3 sequence is 17 residues long. DNA of the CDR3: TGTGCCAGCAGCTTAACTTATGGACTGACCTCCTACAATGAGCAGTTCTTC. Amino acid sequence: CASSLTYGLTSYNEQFF.

The V call is TRBV5-1, the J call TRBJ2-1; TRBD1 aligns across 7 bases. The ends lost 1 base at V and 5 bases at J; junction bases unmatched: 12. Germline loops: CDR1 SGHRS, CDR2 YFSETQ. This CDR3 has 17 residues. CDR3 bases: TGCGCCAGCAGCTTGTGGATTGTAGGACAGGTCAACAATGAGCAGTTCTTC. Protein sequence: CASSLWIVGQVNNEQFF.

This clonotype was picked up a small number of times. The genes are TRBV5-1 and TRBJ2-7, with D perhaps being TRBD1 or TRBD2 (5 bases each). This CDR3 has 12 amino acids. CDR1 SGHRS and CDR2 YFSETQ come from the germline V gene. The ends were cut back, 7 bases at V and 2 bases at J, with 10 bases in the middle. The CDR3 loop reads CASPGAAYEQYV. CDR3 nucleotides: TGCGCCAGCCCCGGGGCAGCCTACGAGCAGTACGTC.

This clonotype was found a few times. This chain joins TRBV20-1 and TRBJ1-2, with 7 bases fitting TRBD1. CDR3 length equals 13 residues. CDR1 DFQATT and CDR2 SNEGSKA come from the germline V gene (reference sequence). CDR3 in amino acids: CRGRDSHLYGYTF. CDR3 DNA: TGCAGGGGCCGGGACAGCCACCTCTATGGCTACACCTTC.